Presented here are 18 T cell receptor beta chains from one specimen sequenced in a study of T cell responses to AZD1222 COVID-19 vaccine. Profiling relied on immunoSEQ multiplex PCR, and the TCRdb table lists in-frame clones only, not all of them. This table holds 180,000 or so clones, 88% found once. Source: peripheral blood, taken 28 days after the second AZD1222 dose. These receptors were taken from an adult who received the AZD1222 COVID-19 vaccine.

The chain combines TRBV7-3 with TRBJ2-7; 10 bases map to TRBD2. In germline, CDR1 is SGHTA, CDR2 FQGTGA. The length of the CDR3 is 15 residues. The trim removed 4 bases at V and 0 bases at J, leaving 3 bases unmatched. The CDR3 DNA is TGTGCCAGCAGCTCTTCTAGCGGGAGCTCCTACGAGCAGTACTTC. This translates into CASSSSSGSSYEQYF.

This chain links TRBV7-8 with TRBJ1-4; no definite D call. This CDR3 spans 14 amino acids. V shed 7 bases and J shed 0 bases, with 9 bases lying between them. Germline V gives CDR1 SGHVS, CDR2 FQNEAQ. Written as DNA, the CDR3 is TGTGCCAGCACCCAGGTTGCAACTAATGAAAAACTGTTTTTT. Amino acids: CASTQVATNEKLFF.

The CDR3: CASSLALANEQYF. For the CDR3, the DNA is TGTGCCAGCAGTTTAGCGCTAGCAAACGAGCAGTACTTC. V usage is TRBV12-3 or TRBV12-4 and J usage is TRBJ2-7, with D perhaps TRBD2 (5 bases). Trimming removed 0 bases at V and 5 bases at J, with 8 bases between. The CDR3 consists of 13 residues.

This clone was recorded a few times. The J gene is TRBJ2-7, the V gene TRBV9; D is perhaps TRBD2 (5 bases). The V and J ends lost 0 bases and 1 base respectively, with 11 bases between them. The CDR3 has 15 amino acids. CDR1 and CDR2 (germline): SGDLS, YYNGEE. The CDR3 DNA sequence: TGTGCCAGCAGCGTAGATGGTGCGGGTTCCTACGAGCAGTACTTC. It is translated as CASSVDGAGSYEQYF.

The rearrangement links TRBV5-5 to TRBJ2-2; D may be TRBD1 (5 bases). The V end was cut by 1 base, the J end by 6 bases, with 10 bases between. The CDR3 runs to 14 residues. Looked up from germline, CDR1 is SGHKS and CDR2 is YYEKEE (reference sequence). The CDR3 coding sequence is TGTGCCAGCAGCTTGTTTTTAGGGGCCGGGGAGCTGTTTTTT. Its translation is CASSLFLGAGELFF.

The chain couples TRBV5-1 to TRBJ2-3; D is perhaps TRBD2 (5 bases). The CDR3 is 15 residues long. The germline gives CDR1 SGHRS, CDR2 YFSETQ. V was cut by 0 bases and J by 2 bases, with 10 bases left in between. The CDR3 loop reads CASSLAGVDTDTQYF. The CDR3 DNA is TGCGCCAGCAGCTTGGCCGGGGTAGACACAGATACGCAGTATTTT. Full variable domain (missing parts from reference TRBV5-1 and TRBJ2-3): KAGVTQTPRYLIKTRGQQVTLSCSPISGHRSVSWYQQTPGQGLQFLFEYFSETQRNKGNFPGRFSGRQFSNSRSEMNVSTLELGDSALYLCASSLAGVDTDTQYFGPGTRLTVL.

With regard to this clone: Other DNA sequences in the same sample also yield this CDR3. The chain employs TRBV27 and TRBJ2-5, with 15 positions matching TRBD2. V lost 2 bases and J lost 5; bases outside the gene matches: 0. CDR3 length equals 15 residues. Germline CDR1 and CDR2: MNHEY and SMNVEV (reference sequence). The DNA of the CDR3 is TGTGCCAGCAGTTTAGGGACTAGCGGGAGGGAGACCCAGTACTTC. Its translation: CASSLGTSGRETQYF.

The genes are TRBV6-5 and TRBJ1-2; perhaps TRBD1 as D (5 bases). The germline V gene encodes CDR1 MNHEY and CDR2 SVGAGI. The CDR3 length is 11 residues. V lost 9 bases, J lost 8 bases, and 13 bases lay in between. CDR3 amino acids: CASRWGGGYTF. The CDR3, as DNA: TGTGCCAGTCGATGGGGGGGAGGCTACACCTTC.

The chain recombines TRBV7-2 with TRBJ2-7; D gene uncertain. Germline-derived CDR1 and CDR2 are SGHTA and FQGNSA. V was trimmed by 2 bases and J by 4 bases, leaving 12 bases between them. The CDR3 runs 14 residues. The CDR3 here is CASSLYGISYEQYF. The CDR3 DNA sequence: TGTGCCAGCAGCTTATATGGCATCTCTTACGAGCAGTACTTC.

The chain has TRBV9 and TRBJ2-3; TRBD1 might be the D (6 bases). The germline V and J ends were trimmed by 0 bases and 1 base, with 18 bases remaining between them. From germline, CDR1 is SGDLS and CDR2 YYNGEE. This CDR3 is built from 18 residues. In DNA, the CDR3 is TGTGCCAGCAGCGTAGATCCCCTGAGGGGGAGCGGCACAGATACGCAGTATTTT. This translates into CASSVDPLRGSGTDTQYF.

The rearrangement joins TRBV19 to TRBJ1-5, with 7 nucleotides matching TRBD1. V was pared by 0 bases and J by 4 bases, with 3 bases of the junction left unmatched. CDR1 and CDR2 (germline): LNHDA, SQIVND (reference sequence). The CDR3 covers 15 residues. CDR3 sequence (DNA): TGTGCCAGTAGTATAGATGACAGGGAAAATCAGCCCCAGCATTTT. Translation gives CASSIDDRENQPQHF.

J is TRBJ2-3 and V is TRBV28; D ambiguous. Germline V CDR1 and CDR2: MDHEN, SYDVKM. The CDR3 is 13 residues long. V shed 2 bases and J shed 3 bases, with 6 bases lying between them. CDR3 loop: CASSLARTDTQYF. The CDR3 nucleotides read TGTGCCAGCAGTTTAGCCAGGACAGATACGCAGTATTTT.

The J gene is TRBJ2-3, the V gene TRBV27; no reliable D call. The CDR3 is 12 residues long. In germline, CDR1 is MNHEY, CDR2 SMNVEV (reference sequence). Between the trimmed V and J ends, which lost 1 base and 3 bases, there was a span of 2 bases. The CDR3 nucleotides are TGTGCCAGCAGTTTATGGACAGATACGCAGTATTTT. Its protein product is CASSLWTDTQYF.

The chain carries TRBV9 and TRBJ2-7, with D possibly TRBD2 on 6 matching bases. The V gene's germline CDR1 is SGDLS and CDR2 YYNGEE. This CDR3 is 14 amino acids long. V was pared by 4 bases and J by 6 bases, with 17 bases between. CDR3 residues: CASSPGFGGREQYF. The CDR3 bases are TGTGCCAGCAGCCCAGGGTTCGGGGGTCGCGAGCAGTACTTC. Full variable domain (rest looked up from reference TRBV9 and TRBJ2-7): DSGVTQTPKHLITATGQRVTLRCSPRSGDLSVYWYQQSLDQGLQFLIQYYNGEERAKGNILERFSAQQFPDLHSELNLSSLELGDSALYFCASSPGFGGREQYFGPGTRLTVT.

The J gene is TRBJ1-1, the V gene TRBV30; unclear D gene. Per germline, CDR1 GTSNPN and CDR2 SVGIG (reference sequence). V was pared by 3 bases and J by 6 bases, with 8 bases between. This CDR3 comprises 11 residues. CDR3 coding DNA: TGTGCCTGGAGGGGAGACTCTGAAGCTTTCTTT. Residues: CAWRGDSEAFF.

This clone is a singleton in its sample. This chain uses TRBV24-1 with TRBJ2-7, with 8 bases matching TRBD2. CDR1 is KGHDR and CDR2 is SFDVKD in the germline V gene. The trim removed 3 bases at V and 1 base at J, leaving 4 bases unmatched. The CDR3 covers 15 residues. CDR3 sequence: CATSDPLAGSYEQYF. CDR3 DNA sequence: TGTGCCACCAGTGATCCCCTAGCGGGTTCCTACGAGCAGTACTTC.

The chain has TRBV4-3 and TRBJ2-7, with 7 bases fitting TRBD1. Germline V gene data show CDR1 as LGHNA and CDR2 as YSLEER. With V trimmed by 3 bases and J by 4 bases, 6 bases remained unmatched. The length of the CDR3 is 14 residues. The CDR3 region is CASSQSGTAYEQYF. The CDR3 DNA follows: TGCGCCAGCAGCCAGTCAGGGACAGCGTACGAGCAGTACTTC.

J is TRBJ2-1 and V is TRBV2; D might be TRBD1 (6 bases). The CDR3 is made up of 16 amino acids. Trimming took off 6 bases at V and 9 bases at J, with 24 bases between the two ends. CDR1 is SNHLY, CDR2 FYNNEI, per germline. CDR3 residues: CASRMTPGAASGEQFF. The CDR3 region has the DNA TGTGCCAGCAGGATGACCCCAGGGGCCGCGTCTGGTGAGCAGTTCTTC.